This note documents a single T cell receptor beta chain sequence. The antigen it recognizes is unknown. It may be a read error: a sequence one base away is much more abundant. The cysteine opens and the phenylalanine closes a CDR3 of 17 amino acids. CDR3 DNA is the only sequence kept; it has 51 bases, read in frame from the first base. As encoded in the germline V gene, CDR1 is SGHTA while CDR2 is FQGTGA. The data are from a study of T cells in Graves' hyperthyroidism and ophthalmopathy (dated 2019 in TCRdb). At the level of the whole study: Peripheral blood samples were taken at the time of initial diagnosis, prior to any treatment. The study also compared thyroid tissue and blood T-cell repertoires from five or six Graves' hyperthyroidism patients. Once sampling was done, hyperthyroidism patients were given methimazole at a starting dose of 30 mg daily, whereas ophthalmopathy patients were given high-dose intravenous methylprednisolone. For training and testing, the roughly 97 patients in the discovery cohort were randomly divided in a 7:3 ratio. To identify TCR V-J signatures that set the groups apart, the researchers used a discovery cohort of about a hundred patients, made up of 40 to 45 with Graves' ophthalmopathy and some 56 with stable Graves' hyperthyroidism. TCR Vbeta CDR3 sequencing of around 130 peripheral blood samples (fewer than 45 ophthalmopathy, about 75 hyperthyroidism and some 17 progressor patients) is reported in the paper. Prospective prediction of ophthalmopathy was tested in an independent validation cohort of under 20 hyperthyroidism patients and around 16 patients who later progressed to ophthalmopathy. Summary of the overall study and its limitations: A model built on a 13 V-J signature distinguished ophthalmopathy from stable hyperthyroidism, reaching 87.88% sensitivity and about 81% specificity in cross-validation and 80%/75% in testing. Most expanded thyroid clonotypes (frequency above 0.001) were also detected in blood, suggesting blood repertoires may reflect thyroid immune responses. No statistical method was used to fix the sample size in advance, and group allocation was not hidden from the investigators. In validation, progression to ophthalmopathy was predicted by the model with 70.59% sensitivity and around 75% specificity, a median of about 6.4 months before onset.

The TCR beta CDR3 regions were amplified from RNA transcripts. A first-round RT-PCR of the TCR CDR3 used the HTBI primer set with the Qiagen OneStep RT-PCR kit. A second multiplex PCR round built the libraries, followed by size selection and purification. Paired-end sequencing of the libraries was performed with 100 bp reads on an Illumina HiSeq2000. As for how the authors treated the data: SOAPnuke was used to process the raw data, with reads discarded if the reads contained adapters or uncalled bases, had a mean Phred below 15, or lacked an exact constant-primer or identifier match. High-quality paired reads were merged with COPE v1.2.5, and unique nucleotide sequences were defined as clonotypes. Clonotypes were aligned to IMGT TRBV, TRBD and TRBJ reference segments using MiTCR v1.1. Only V-J combinations with frequency above 0.0001, covering 99.2% of repertoires, were analysed. A TCS score was defined as the ratio of F50 (clonal expansion) to E x V (chaos), with BLOSUM62-based TCRdist applied between CDR3 peptides within each V-J. Welch's t-statistics and random forest reduced 514 V-J features to roughly 13, which were used in a naive Bayes classifier (R e1071). TCRdb reworked the public reads: Q25 trimming with fastp, MiXCR clone assembly, productive beta chains retained. Rows merge per CDR3 protein into single entries with the most common DNA and genes. Here the V and J calls rest on TCRdb's processing, not on the authors' analysis. This sample lists about 420,000 distinct CDR3 sequences; around 16% were detected once. The ten largest clones represent less than 15% of the sample.

Stable Graves' hyperthyroidism was defined as the absence of progression to ophthalmopathy over 18 months of follow-up. Hyperthyroidism patients were newly diagnosed, had a disease duration of under 2 months, and were aged 18 to 65 years. Patients with uncontrolled infections, other autoimmune diseases, pregnancy or lactation were excluded. Diagnoses were established on the basis of clinical symptoms, serum thyroxine and TRAb, thyroid ultrasound, and orbital computed tomography. PBMCs were separated from 10 ml of fresh peripheral blood using Ficoll-Paque density gradient centrifugation. Total RNA was extracted with Trizol reagent, and quality was checked on an Agilent 2100 Bioanalyzer.

The source of this sequence is a young woman with Graves' hyperthyroidism. The rearrangement joined TRBV7-3 to TRBJ2-1, with TRBD2 as a weak D call on 7 bases. The sequenced sample consisted of blood. CDR3 sequence: CASSSSYRGGPYNEQSF. The nucleotide sequence is TGTGCCAGCAGCTCGTCTTATAGGGGGGGACCTTACAATGAGCAGTCCTTC.